The clone carrying this T cell receptor beta chain was found many times. What it binds is not known. The CDR3 regions of TCR beta were amplified from RNA transcripts. With the HTBI primer set, the TCR CDR3 went through a first round of RT-PCR. TCRdb independently ran MiXCR on the multiplex PCR reads; one entry per CDR3 protein. The sample carries 450,000 to 650,000 distinct CDR3 sequences, 17% recorded once. Investigators excluded patients with uncontrolled infection, other autoimmune disease, pregnancy or lactation. For the diagnoses, clinical symptoms, serum thyroxine and TRAb, thyroid ultrasound and orbital computed tomography were used. The record originates from a study of T cells in Graves' hyperthyroidism and ophthalmopathy. The germline V and J ends were trimmed by 7 bases and 1 base, with 14 bases remaining between them. The CDR3 is made up of 14 amino acids. Germline CDR1 reads SEHNR; CDR2 reads FQNEAQ (reference sequence).

Whole-study results and caveats: Most clonotypes that expanded in the thyroid above 0.001 also showed up in blood.

J is TRBJ2-7 and V is TRBV7-9; D is unclear. The source of this sequence is a woman aged 18-35 years with Graves' ophthalmopathy. The source material was blood. CDR3 sequence (DNA): TGTGCCAGCATCCCTCTCGGCAGTTCCTACGAGCAGTACTTC. It translates to CASIPLGSSYEQYF.